One and the same sample provided the 19 T cell receptor beta chains below, sequenced in a study of CD8+ T cells in alopecia areata. After isolation, RNA underwent reverse transcription to generate cDNA as the sequencing template. Measured with immunoSEQ multiplex PCR; TCRdb has only the in-frame clones, and not every one. The sample includes about 200,000 clones, roughly 56% of them seen just once. The sequenced sample consisted of CD8+ T cells sorted from blood. These receptors originate from a human donor in good health.

J is TRBJ1-4 and V is TRBV30, with a weak D call TRBD1 (5 bases). The CDR3 is 14 amino acids. The V gene lost 5 bases and the J gene lost 7 bases, with 17 bases spanning the gap. From germline, CDR1 is GTSNPN and CDR2 SVGIG (reference sequence). The CDR3 coding sequence is TGTGCCTGGGAAGAGACGCCGGGGGGTGAAAAACTGTTTTTT. Amino acids: CAWEETPGGEKLFF.

This clone has only one observation. The chain is built from TRBV5-6 and TRBJ2-3; either TRBD1 or TRBD2 may fit D (5 bases each). Trimming took off 0 bases at V and 6 bases at J, with 11 bases between the two ends. The length of the CDR3 is 14 residues. CDR1 and CDR2 from the germline V gene are SGHDT and YYEEEE. For the CDR3, the DNA is TGTGCCAGCAGCTTGGGGGGGACCCCTGATACGCAGTATTTT. Amino acids: CASSLGGTPDTQYF.

In nucleotides, the CDR3 is TGCAGCGTTGTTGCGGTTAGTAGCGGGGGGAACTTCTACGAGCAGTACTTC. This translates into CSVVAVSSGGNFYEQYF. This rearrangement joins TRBV29-1 to TRBJ2-7, with TRBD2 identical over 10 bases. CDR3 length: 17 amino acids. Germline CDR1 is SQVTM and CDR2 is ANQGSEA. After removal of 4 bases from V and 3 bases from J, the junction contained 15 bases not matched to a gene.

This chain joins TRBV7-9 and TRBJ1-5; D unresolved. Germline V gene lookup returns CDR1 SEHNR and CDR2 FQNEAQ (reference sequence). This CDR3 has 14 residues. Trimming shortened V by 5 bases and J by 4 bases, and 12 bases separated the two germline ends. The CDR3 DNA is TGTGCCAGCAGCCTAGGACGGTTAAATCAGCCCCAGCATTTT. This codes for CASSLGRLNQPQHF.

V is TRBV29-1 and J is TRBJ1-2, with 8 bases that match TRBD1. This CDR3 spans 14 amino acids. Germline lookup yields CDR1 SQVTM and CDR2 ANQGSEA. The J segment lost 2 bases and the V segment lost 4 bases, leaving 6 bases of the junction unmatched. CDR3 loop: CSVGGQGLNYGYTF. The CDR3, as DNA: TGCAGCGTTGGAGGACAGGGCTTGAACTATGGCTACACCTTC.

The chain is built from TRBV4-1 and TRBJ1-4; D remains unclear. The germline gives CDR1 MGHRA, CDR2 YSYEKL. The CDR3 sequence is 13 residues long. Trimming removed 0 bases from V and 4 bases from J, with 3 bases in between. CDR3 protein: CASSQDGNEKLFF. The CDR3 DNA reads as TGCGCCAGCAGCCAAGACGGTAATGAAAAACTGTTTTTT.

The chain carries TRBV2 and TRBJ1-6; no firm D call. CDR3 length: 17 residues. Germline CDR1 SNHLY, CDR2 FYNNEI. V was pared by 6 bases and J by 0 bases, with 15 bases between. CDR3 bases: TGTGCCAGCAGCAGGAGTCCGGGGAGCTCCTATAATTCACCCCTCCACTTT. Translated, it gives CASSRSPGSSYNSPLHF.

There are a few counts of this clone. The chain employs TRBV29-1 and TRBJ1-2, with D uncertain. Germline V gene lookup returns CDR1 SQVTM and CDR2 ANQGSEA. Trimming left V 6 bases short and J 7 bases short, with 12 bases between. The CDR3 consists of 11 residues. CDR3 in amino acids: CSVTSSGGYTF. In DNA, the CDR3 is TGCAGCGTGACCTCTTCGGGTGGCTACACCTTC.

The chain has TRBV29-1 and TRBJ2-3; possibly TRBD1 or TRBD2 for D (5 bases each). The CDR3 has 14 residues. The V gene lost 3 bases and the J gene lost 1 base, with 11 bases spanning the gap. Germline V lookup: CDR1 SQVTM, CDR2 ANQGSEA. The CDR3 DNA reads TGCAGCGTTGATACGGGGCCTCGCACAGATACGCAGTATTTT. Amino acid sequence: CSVDTGPRTDTQYF.

In the case of this clone: The same CDR3 is also encoded by other DNA sequences in this sample. This CDR3 is CASSLETQYF. CDR3 DNA sequence: TGTGCCAGCAGCCTAGAGACCCAGTACTTC. V is TRBV25-1 and J is TRBJ2-5, with no clear D. The CDR3 runs 10 residues. Trimming removed 6 bases from V and 4 bases from J, with 3 bases in between. Germline V gene sequence: CDR1 MGHDK, CDR2 SYGVNS.

The gene calls are TRBV2 and TRBJ2-7; TRBD1 might be the D (5 bases). The V gene's germline CDR1 is SNHLY and CDR2 FYNNEI. Trimming pared 5 bases from V and 5 bases from J, leaving 19 bases between. The CDR3 runs 15 residues. The CDR3 nucleotides are TGTGCCAGCAGTTACTCTGCAGGGCTTGTCCACGAGCAGTACTTC. Translating gives CASSYSAGLVHEQYF.

This clone was recorded only once. The gene calls are TRBV5-6 and TRBJ2-1; the D gene is possibly TRBD2 (5 bases). CDR1 and CDR2 from the germline V gene are SGHDT and YYEEEE. Trimming shortened V by 4 bases and J by 4 bases, and 12 bases separated the two germline ends. The CDR3 length is 14 residues. CDR3 sequence (DNA): TGTGCCAGCAGCGCGGGTGTTATTTACAATGAGCAGTTCTTC. It encodes CASSAGVIYNEQFF.

The chain carries TRBV27 and TRBJ1-5; D not resolved. CDR1 and CDR2 (germline): MNHEY, SMNVEV (reference sequence). The CDR3 is 14 amino acids. V was trimmed by 1 base and J by 4 bases, leaving 8 bases between them. CDR3 protein: CASSLYSANQPQHF. The CDR3 coding sequence is TGTGCCAGCAGTTTATACAGCGCGAATCAGCCCCAGCATTTT.

The chain couples TRBV5-1 to TRBJ2-2, with 8 nucleotides matching TRBD2. Germline CDR1 reads SGHRS; CDR2 reads YFSETQ. Trimming removed 2 bases from V and 3 bases from J; junction bases left unmatched: 6. The CDR3 covers 16 residues. The CDR3 loop is CASSFRSGGYTGELFF. CDR3 nucleotides: TGCGCCAGCAGCTTCAGAAGCGGGGGATACACCGGGGAGCTGTTTTTT.

The rearrangement joins TRBV28 to TRBJ2-5; D is possibly TRBD1 (5 bases). The CDR3 sequence is 11 residues long. Looked up from germline, CDR1 is MDHEN and CDR2 is SYDVKM. Between the trimmed V and J ends, which lost 5 bases and 12 bases, there was a span of 13 bases. The CDR3 sequence is CASSPGLTEYF. For the CDR3, the DNA is TGTGCCAGCAGTCCCGGTCTGACAGAGTACTTC.

V usage is TRBV30 and J usage is TRBJ2-7; 7 nucleotides match TRBD2. The germline V gene encodes CDR1 GTSNPN and CDR2 SVGIG (reference sequence). Germline trimming cut 7 bases from V and 5 bases from J; bases unmatched to any gene: 8. The CDR3 covers 12 residues. In DNA, the CDR3 is TGTGCCTTTCACGGAGGGAGGGACGAGCAGTACTTC. It specifies CAFHGGRDEQYF.

The chain carries TRBV30 and TRBJ2-7; a possible D gene is TRBD1 (6 bases). The CDR3 has 15 amino acids. The V end was cut by 1 base, the J end by 3 bases, with 16 bases between. Germline CDR1 is GTSNPN and CDR2 is SVGIG (reference sequence). Here the CDR3 DNA reads TGTGCCTGGAGTGGTCTCCCTCGAGGGGGCTACGAGCAGTACTTC. Translated: CAWSGLPRGGYEQYF.

The chain uses TRBV7-8 and TRBJ1-1; 7 bases align to TRBD1. The CDR3 is 14 residues long. The germline gives CDR1 SGHVS, CDR2 FQNEAQ. The V segment lost 5 bases and the J segment 1 base; nucleotides outside the gene matches: 4. The CDR3 nucleotides read TGTGCCAGCAGCGCGACAGGGACGAACACTGAAGCTTTCTTT. Its translation is CASSATGTNTEAFF.

The chain couples TRBV15 to TRBJ1-5; no reliable D call. The CDR3 extends over 16 amino acids. Trimming removed 0 bases from V and 2 bases from J, with 11 bases in between. Germline-derived CDR1 and CDR2 are LNHNV and YYDKDF (reference sequence). CDR3 nucleotide sequence: TGTGCCACCAGCAGAGATATAGCGCAGGGCAATCAGCCCCAGCATTTT. This sequence encodes CATSRDIAQGNQPQHF.